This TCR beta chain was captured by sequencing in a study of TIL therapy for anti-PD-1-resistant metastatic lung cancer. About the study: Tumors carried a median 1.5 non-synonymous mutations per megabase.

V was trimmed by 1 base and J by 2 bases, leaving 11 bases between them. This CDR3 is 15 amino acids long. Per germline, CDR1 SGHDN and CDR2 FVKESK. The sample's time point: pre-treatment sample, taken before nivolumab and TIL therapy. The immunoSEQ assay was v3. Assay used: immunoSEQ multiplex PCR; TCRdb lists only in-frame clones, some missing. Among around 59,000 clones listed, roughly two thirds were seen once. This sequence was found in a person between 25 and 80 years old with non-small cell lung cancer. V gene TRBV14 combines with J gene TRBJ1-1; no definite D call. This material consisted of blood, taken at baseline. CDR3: CASSQVGRVNTEAFF. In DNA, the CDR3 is TGTGCCAGCAGCCAAGTAGGAAGGGTAAACACTGAAGCTTTCTTT.